Listed below are T cell receptor beta chains from one sample, sequenced in a study of shared clonotypes between healthy human individuals. Sequenced by immunoSEQ multiplex PCR; TCRdb stores in-frame clones only, minus some. This sample carries around 720,000 clones, less than 80% of them seen once, and the ten largest clones take around 1.8%. Sequencing was performed on memory CD4+ T cells sorted from blood. The receptors stem from a woman aged 25 to 39 in good health. Each CDR3 is given with its conserved first and last residue. A D gene is named only where the DNA matches it firmly. Rows give clone size only sometimes, using once, few, many, or a class for an expanded clone.

d_gene: NA; v_gene: TRBV6-5; j_gene: TRBJ2-2; len: 14; abundance: NA; CDR3nt: TGTGCCAGCAGGGCACTATGGATCACCGGGGAGCTGTTTTTT; CDR3aa: CASRALWITGELFF
d_gene: NA; v_gene: TRBV6-5; j_gene: TRBJ1-2; len: 12; abundance: many; CDR3nt: TGTGCCAGCAGCTCGTCGGGGTATGGCTACACCTTC; CDR3aa: CASSSSGYGYTF
d_gene: NA; v_gene: TRBV9; j_gene: TRBJ2-2; len: 15; abundance: NA; CDR3nt: TGTGCCAGCAGCCGTCAAGCCTCGAACACCGGGGAGCTGTTTTTT; CDR3aa: CASSRQASNTGELFF
d_gene: NA; v_gene: TRBV19; j_gene: TRBJ2-3; len: 16; abundance: NA; CDR3nt: TGTGCCAGTAGCCATATGGCGGCCCTGGGAACAGATACGCAGTATTTT; CDR3aa: CASSHMAALGTDTQYF
d_gene: TRBD1; v_gene: TRBV19; j_gene: TRBJ1-2; len: 15; abundance: NA; CDR3nt: TGTGCCAGTCTAAGACCCGGGACAGGGTTCCATGGCTACACCTTC; CDR3aa: CASLRPGTGFHGYTF
d_gene: NA; v_gene: TRBV6-5; j_gene: TRBJ2-7; len: 14; abundance: NA; CDR3nt: TGTGCCAGCAGACCCCAGGGTAGGGGCGACGAGCAGTACTTC; CDR3aa: CASRPQGRGDEQYF
d_gene: TRBD1; v_gene: TRBV6-1; j_gene: TRBJ2-5; len: 11; abundance: NA; CDR3nt: TGTGCCAGCGGACAGGGTGAGACCCAGTACTTC; CDR3aa: CASGQGETQYF
d_gene: TRBD1; v_gene: TRBV6-4; j_gene: TRBJ2-7; len: 16; abundance: NA; CDR3nt: TGTGCCAGCAGTTACTATGGGACAGGGTTCTCCTACGAGCAGTACTTC; CDR3aa: CASSYYGTGFSYEQYF
d_gene: NA; v_gene: TRBV7-2; j_gene: TRBJ2-1; len: 15; abundance: NA; CDR3nt: TGTGCCAGCCACAAAGGGACCACGCTACACAATGAGCAGTTCTTC; CDR3aa: CASHKGTTLHNEQFF
d_gene: NA; v_gene: TRBV5-1; j_gene: TRBJ2-2; len: 16; abundance: NA; CDR3nt: TGCGCCAGCAGCTCCCTCTTGGGGGGCGCTACCGGGGAGCTGTTTTTT; CDR3aa: CASSSLLGGATGELFF
d_gene: NA; v_gene: TRBV7-9; j_gene: TRBJ2-7; len: 13; abundance: NA; CDR3nt: TGTGCCAGCAGCAGATGGGGCGGGGACGAGCAGTACTTC; CDR3aa: CASSRWGGDEQYF
d_gene: TRBD1; v_gene: TRBV6-1; j_gene: TRBJ1-2; len: 14; abundance: once; CDR3nt: TGTGCCAGCAGGACGGGACAGGGGGACGATGGCTACACCTTC; CDR3aa: CASRTGQGDDGYTF
d_gene: NA; v_gene: TRBV19; j_gene: TRBJ2-1; len: 13; abundance: NA; CDR3nt: TGTGCCAGTAGTATAGCAGGGTCAAATGAGCAGTTCTTC; CDR3aa: CASSIAGSNEQFF
d_gene: TRBD1; v_gene: TRBV19; j_gene: TRBJ1-3; len: 14; abundance: NA; CDR3nt: TGTGCCAGTAAACGACAGGGGGCTGGAAACACCATATATTTT; CDR3aa: CASKRQGAGNTIYF
d_gene: TRBD2; v_gene: TRBV4-2; j_gene: TRBJ2-3; len: 15; abundance: NA; CDR3nt: TGTGCCAGCAGCCGACTAGCGGGACTGGCAGATACGCAGTATTTT; CDR3aa: CASSRLAGLADTQYF
d_gene: NA; v_gene: TRBV19; j_gene: TRBJ1-5; len: 12; abundance: NA; CDR3nt: TGTGCCAGTAGTCATCAGCTTCAGCCCCAGCATTTT; CDR3aa: CASSHQLQPQHF
d_gene: NA; v_gene: TRBV28; j_gene: TRBJ2-1; len: 14; abundance: many; CDR3nt: TGTGCCAGCTCTCTTCGGCACGGGGGCGATGAGCAGTTCTTC; CDR3aa: CASSLRHGGDEQFF
d_gene: TRBD2; v_gene: TRBV9; j_gene: TRBJ2-1; len: 16; abundance: once; CDR3nt: TGTGCCAGCAGCGTAGAGCTAGCGGGAGAGAGGGATGAGCAGTTCTTC; CDR3aa: CASSVELAGERDEQFF
d_gene: NA; v_gene: TRBV28; j_gene: TRBJ1-5; len: 17; abundance: NA; CDR3nt: TGTGCCAGCAGTTTAAACAGGTGGGGCTATAGCAATCAGCCCCAGCATTTT; CDR3aa: CASSLNRWGYSNQPQHF
d_gene: NA; v_gene: TRBV7-9; j_gene: TRBJ2-7; len: 12; abundance: few; CDR3nt: TGTGCCAGCAGTCGGTCCTCTGAGACGCAGTACTTC; CDR3aa: CASSRSSETQYF
d_gene: TRBD1; v_gene: TRBV5-6; j_gene: TRBJ2-2; len: 15; abundance: NA; CDR3nt: TGTGCCAGCAAGGACAGGGGCCCCGTCACCGGGGAGCTGTTTTTT; CDR3aa: CASKDRGPVTGELFF
d_gene: NA; v_gene: TRBV19; j_gene: TRBJ2-2; len: 16; abundance: NA; CDR3nt: TGTGCCAGTAGGGTTGGACAGACCTTTAACACCGGGGAGCTGTTTTTT; CDR3aa: CASRVGQTFNTGELFF
d_gene: NA; v_gene: TRBV28; j_gene: TRBJ1-2; len: 14; abundance: NA; CDR3nt: TGTGCCAGCAGTTTTGCCGGATATGCCTATGGCTACACCTTC; CDR3aa: CASSFAGYAYGYTF
d_gene: NA; v_gene: TRBV2; j_gene: TRBJ1-4; len: 15; abundance: NA; CDR3nt: TGTGCCAGCAGTGGCCACAGGGTGGAGAAAGAAAAACTGTTTTTT; CDR3aa: CASSGHRVEKEKLFF
d_gene: TRBD2; v_gene: TRBV5-8; j_gene: TRBJ2-2; len: 17; abundance: NA; CDR3nt: TGTGCCAGCAGCTCCTCCGGGACTAGCGGAAACACCGGGGAGCTGTTTTTT; CDR3aa: CASSSSGTSGNTGELFF
d_gene: NA; v_gene: TRBV7-8; j_gene: TRBJ2-1; len: 15; abundance: many; CDR3nt: TGTGCCAGCAGCTCAAACGCGGGCTTTGGTAATGAGCAGTTCTTC; CDR3aa: CASSSNAGFGNEQFF
d_gene: NA; v_gene: TRBV10-3; j_gene: TRBJ1-3; len: 15; abundance: NA; CDR3nt: TGTGCCATCAGGGACAGCCTGCCCTCTGGAAACACCATATATTTT; CDR3aa: CAIRDSLPSGNTIYF
d_gene: NA; v_gene: TRBV20-1; j_gene: TRBJ2-5; len: 11; abundance: few; CDR3nt: TGCAGTGCCATACCGGGAGAGACCCAGTACTTC; CDR3aa: CSAIPGETQYF
d_gene: NA; v_gene: TRBV19; j_gene: TRBJ1-5; len: 14; abundance: NA; CDR3nt: TGTGCCAGTAGTATTCGACAGAACAATCAGCCCCAGCATTTT; CDR3aa: CASSIRQNNQPQHF
d_gene: TRBD2; v_gene: TRBV5-1; j_gene: TRBJ2-5; len: 14; abundance: NA; CDR3nt: TGCGCCAGCAGCCCGGAGACGGGGGGAGAGACCCAGTACTTC; CDR3aa: CASSPETGGETQYF
d_gene: TRBD1; v_gene: TRBV5-6; j_gene: TRBJ2-7; len: 13; abundance: NA; CDR3nt: TGTGCCAGCAGCGGCGGGACAGGGTGGGAGCAGTACTTC; CDR3aa: CASSGGTGWEQYF
d_gene: NA; v_gene: TRBV15; j_gene: TRBJ2-1; len: 15; abundance: NA; CDR3nt: TGTGCCACCAGCAGAGATCAGGGGCGGATGGGTGAGCAGTTCTTC; CDR3aa: CATSRDQGRMGEQFF
d_gene: NA; v_gene: TRBV7-3; j_gene: TRBJ2-3; len: 14; abundance: NA; CDR3nt: TGTGCCAGCAGCTTGGGACTGCTACCTCTTACGCAGTATTTT; CDR3aa: CASSLGLLPLTQYF
d_gene: TRBD2; v_gene: TRBV28; j_gene: TRBJ2-3; len: 15; abundance: NA; CDR3nt: TGTGCCAGCAGTCCCCTCTCCGGGGGGTCAGATACGCAGTATTTT; CDR3aa: CASSPLSGGSDTQYF
d_gene: NA; v_gene: TRBV11-2; j_gene: TRBJ2-7; len: 14; abundance: NA; CDR3nt: TGTGCCAGCAGCTTATTTGGGGGGACCTACGAGCAGTACTTC; CDR3aa: CASSLFGGTYEQYF
d_gene: NA; v_gene: TRBV21-1; j_gene: TRBJ2-5; len: 16; abundance: NA; CDR3nt: TGTGCCAGCAGCAAAGTGAAGGTCAGGATACAAGAGACCCAGTACTTC; CDR3aa: CASSKVKVRIQETQYF
d_gene: NA; v_gene: TRBV6-5; j_gene: TRBJ2-7; len: 13; abundance: NA; CDR3nt: TGTGCCAGCAGTCTGTTAAGGGTCTACGAGCAGTACTTC; CDR3aa: CASSLLRVYEQYF
d_gene: TRBD2; v_gene: TRBV19; j_gene: TRBJ2-3; len: 16; abundance: NA; CDR3nt: TGTGCCAGTAGTATCCCACTAGCGGGAGTTGGAGATACGCAGTATTTT; CDR3aa: CASSIPLAGVGDTQYF
d_gene: TRBD1; v_gene: TRBV28; j_gene: TRBJ1-3; len: 16; abundance: few; CDR3nt: TGTGCCAGCAGTTTATCCGGGACAGTGCTGGGAAACACCATATATTTT; CDR3aa: CASSLSGTVLGNTIYF
d_gene: NA; v_gene: TRBV19; j_gene: TRBJ1-5; len: 14; abundance: NA; CDR3nt: TGTGCCAGTAGTTGGGCAGGAGGGAATCAGCCCCAGCATTTT; CDR3aa: CASSWAGGNQPQHF
d_gene: NA; v_gene: TRBV5-4; j_gene: TRBJ1-1; len: 15; abundance: NA; CDR3nt: TGTGCCAGCAGTGAAGCAGGTCGTCTGAACACTGAAGCTTTCTTT; CDR3aa: CASSEAGRLNTEAFF
d_gene: NA; v_gene: TRBV28; j_gene: TRBJ2-7; len: 12; abundance: NA; CDR3nt: TGTGCCAGCAGCACCGGGCCCTACGAGCAGTACTTC; CDR3aa: CASSTGPYEQYF
d_gene: TRBD1; v_gene: TRBV10-2; j_gene: TRBJ1-1; len: 14; abundance: NA; CDR3nt: TGCGCCAGCAGTGAAGGGACAGGGACTTCTGAAGCTTTCTTT; CDR3aa: CASSEGTGTSEAFF
d_gene: NA; v_gene: TRBV18; j_gene: TRBJ1-5; len: 19; abundance: few; CDR3nt: TGTGCCAGCTCAACGAGGGGGACCCAGGGTAGTACTCGGGATCAGCCCCAGCATTTT; CDR3aa: CASSTRGTQGSTRDQPQHF
d_gene: TRBD2; v_gene: TRBV19; j_gene: TRBJ2-1; len: 16; abundance: NA; CDR3nt: TGTGCCAGTAGCCCCCAAGGCGGGAGGGCCTACAATGAGCAGTTCTTC; CDR3aa: CASSPQGGRAYNEQFF
d_gene: NA; v_gene: TRBV6-5; j_gene: TRBJ1-1; len: 11; abundance: NA; CDR3nt: TGTGCCAGCAGGTCGAACACTGAAGCTTTCTTT; CDR3aa: CASRSNTEAFF
d_gene: TRBD1; v_gene: TRBV6-1; j_gene: TRBJ2-5; len: 17; abundance: few; CDR3nt: TGTGCCAGCAGTGACCGGGACAGGGGGCCTGTGGAGGAGACCCAGTACTTC; CDR3aa: CASSDRDRGPVEETQYF
d_gene: TRBD1; v_gene: TRBV5-1; j_gene: TRBJ2-3; len: 17; abundance: NA; CDR3nt: TGCGCCAGCAGCTTGGCTACGGCAGGGGGATACACAGATACGCAGTATTTT; CDR3aa: CASSLATAGGYTDTQYF
d_gene: NA; v_gene: TRBV7-2; j_gene: TRBJ2-7; len: 18; abundance: NA; CDR3nt: TGTGCCAGCAGCTTAAGATCAATGCGGGGGACAGGCCGCTACGAGCAGTACTTC; CDR3aa: CASSLRSMRGTGRYEQYF
d_gene: TRBD2; v_gene: TRBV11-2; j_gene: TRBJ2-7; len: 17; abundance: NA; CDR3nt: TGTGCCAGCAGCTTAGTTCCCGGGCTAGCGGGTTCCTACGAGCAGTACTTC; CDR3aa: CASSLVPGLAGSYEQYF
d_gene: TRBD2; v_gene: TRBV27; j_gene: TRBJ2-5; len: 16; abundance: once; CDR3nt: TGTGCCAGCAGTCGGGGACTAGCGGGAGCGGGTGAGACCCAGTACTTC; CDR3aa: CASSRGLAGAGETQYF
d_gene: NA; v_gene: TRBV11-2; j_gene: TRBJ2-7; len: 14; abundance: NA; CDR3nt: TGTGCCAGCAGCCCTCAATTTAGCGGCTACGAGCAGTACTTC; CDR3aa: CASSPQFSGYEQYF